This TCR beta chain was documented in a study of blood T cell repertoires in COVID-19. Overall study context: PBMCs, B-cell-depleted T cells, or T cells provided the cDNA or gDNA that made up the material.

V trimming: 8 bases; J trimming: 8 bases; junction bases outside the gene matches: 8. This CDR3 spans 12 amino acids. In the original workflow: Using reference gene primer amplification, nucleated cell counts were estimated. Assay: immunoSEQ multiplex PCR; the TCRdb copy retains only in-frame clones and omits some. V and J calls and clone size are given by that table; D and trimming were obtained from the DNA. Here the sample spans some 130,000 clones, 86% being singletons. Participant-given clinical history determined each cohort assignment. This clone was picked up one time. The receptor's source is a woman between 45 and 60 years old who had recovered from COVID-19. Sequenced sample: PBMCs or T cells enriched from blood (not recorded which). The chain recombines TRBV12-3 or TRBV12-4 with TRBJ1-2; 7 bases map to TRBD1. This CDR3 reads CASGATGVGYTF. Written as DNA, the CDR3 is TGTGCCAGCGGGGCCACAGGGGTCGGCTACACCTTC.